The text below deals with one T cell receptor (beta chain). Its antigen remains unknown. The data are from a study of cytomegalovirus exposure and HLA in healthy donors. Turning to the study itself: Counted in an early data release were about 85 million unique TCRs from HLA-typed donors. Study-wide results and limits: Compared with the roughly 700-donor mean, an Asian-associated ancestry cluster reportedly had fewer N-insertions, according to a later analysis. Presence/absence comparisons presumed near-even sequencing depth among donors. The study put 160 or so TCR beta chains on its list as cytomegalovirus-associated.

Germline V lookup: CDR1 SGHVS, CDR2 FQNEAQ. V was clipped by 8 bases and J by 0 bases, with 17 bases between them. The CDR3 sequence is 16 residues long. PCR amplification relied on 60 Vbeta primers (plus 13 Jbeta primers). Assay: immunoSEQ multiplex PCR; the TCRdb copy retains only in-frame clones and omits some. The sample includes 110,000 to 150,000 clones, over 80% of them seen just once. Sequenced sample: PBMCs. This receptor was taken from a male donor in good health and CMV-seronegative. This chain connects TRBV7-8 to TRBJ1-3; D is uncertain. The CDR3, as DNA: TGTGCCAGCGGGCAGACCCCACTTAACTCTGGAAACACCATATATTTT. It translates to CASGQTPLNSGNTIYF.